The present T cell receptor beta chain was sequenced within a study of blood T cell repertoires in COVID-19. Germline-derived CDR1 and CDR2 are GTSNPN and SVGIG (reference sequence). J was trimmed by 2 bases and V by 1 base; bases with no gene match: 8. CDR3 size: 15 residues. This clone was picked up a small number of times. Sequencing used immunoSEQ multiplex PCR; TCRdb keeps in-frame clones, though not all of them. The table lists about 110,000 clones, roughly 90% of them singletons. The TCR comes from a man aged 40-49 years with active or convalescent COVID-19. Sequenced material: peripheral blood. This chain joins TRBV30 and TRBJ2-7, with 7 positions matching TRBD1. This chain's CDR3 is CAWSGTGTATYEQYF. The CDR3 DNA follows: TGTGCCTGGAGTGGAACCGGGACAGCTACCTACGAGCAGTACTTC.